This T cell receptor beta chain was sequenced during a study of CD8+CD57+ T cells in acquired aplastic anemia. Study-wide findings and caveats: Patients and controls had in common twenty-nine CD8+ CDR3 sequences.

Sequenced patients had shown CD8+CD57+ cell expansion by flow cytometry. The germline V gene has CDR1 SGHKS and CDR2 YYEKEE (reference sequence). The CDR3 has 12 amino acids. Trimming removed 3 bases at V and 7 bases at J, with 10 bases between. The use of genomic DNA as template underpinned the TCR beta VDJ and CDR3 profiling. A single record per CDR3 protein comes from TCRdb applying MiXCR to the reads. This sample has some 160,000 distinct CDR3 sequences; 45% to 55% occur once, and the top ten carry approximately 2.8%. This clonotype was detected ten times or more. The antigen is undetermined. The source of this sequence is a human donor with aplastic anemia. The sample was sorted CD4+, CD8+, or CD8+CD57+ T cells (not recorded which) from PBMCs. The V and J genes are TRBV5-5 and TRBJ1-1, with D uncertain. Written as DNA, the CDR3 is TGTGCCAGCAGCTCCTACCGGGGTGAAGCTTTCTTT. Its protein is CASSSYRGEAFF.